The clone carrying this TCR beta chain was detected a few times. Its antigen is still unknown. The data were taken from a study of cytomegalovirus exposure and HLA in healthy donors. Study as a whole: Genotyping of some 400 donors showed that roughly 83% belonged to the Caucasian-associated ancestry cluster.

Donors showed nominal health when sampled, although they likely had unrecorded immune exposures. The CDR3 loop spans 17 amino acids. Germline V gene sequence: CDR1 LGHNA, CDR2 YSLEER. The trim removed 1 base at V and 5 bases at J, leaving 7 bases unmatched. Study outcomes and limitations: Some highly shared sequence variants likely arose as a pipeline artifact. TRBV6-2, TRBV6-3 and some other V segments were excluded as indistinguishable.

Primers for the PCR totalled 60 Vbeta and 13 Jbeta. Generated by immunoSEQ multiplex PCR, the TCRdb table keeps only in-frame clones and is missing some. This table holds 95,000 or so clones, under 90% found once. The sequence was collected from a woman aged 70 to 79 in good health and CMV-seropositive. The rearrangement uses TRBV4-3 and TRBJ2-2, with 10 bases lining up with TRBD2. Sequenced sample: PBMCs. The CDR3 sequence is CASSQGGGLAVTGELFF. The CDR3 DNA reads TGCGCCAGCAGCCAAGGGGGAGGACTAGCGGTTACCGGGGAGCTGTTTTTT.